This T cell receptor (beta chain) originates from a study of T cell changes during pregnancy in multiple sclerosis. The germline V gene encodes CDR1 LNHDA and CDR2 SQIVND (reference sequence). The CDR3 contains 16 residues. Trimming took off 0 bases at V and 4 bases at J, with 13 bases between the two ends. Method: immunoSEQ multiplex PCR; TCRdb's copy keeps in-frame clones and lacks some. In the table there are more than 90,000 clones, about 90% of which are singletons. This clone appeared once. The source material was peripheral blood, sampled in the third trimester of pregnancy. The gene calls are TRBV19 and TRBJ1-5; tentatively, D is TRBD1 (5 bases). This clonotype was sampled from a female donor with multiple sclerosis, enrolled in a pregnancy study. CDR3 in amino acids: CASSIDGRATNQPQHF. CDR3 coding DNA: TGTGCCAGTAGTATAGATGGCAGGGCGACGAATCAGCCCCAGCATTTT. The full variable domain, rest sourced from reference TRBV19 and TRBJ1-5, is DGGITQSPKYLFRKEGQNVTLSCEQNLNHDAMYWYRQDPGQGLRLIYYSQIVNDFQKGDIAEGYSVSREKKESFPLTVTSAQKNPTAFYLCASSIDGRATNQPQHFGDGTRLSIL.